The entry below gives a single T cell receptor (beta chain) sequence along with its context. Original data processing: Cell counts per sample came from amplifying reference gene primers. Assay: immunoSEQ multiplex PCR; the TCRdb copy retains only in-frame clones and omits some. Clonal size and the V and J genes are those of that table, whereas D and trimming came from the DNA. The data contain just under 350,000 clones, roughly 90% of them singletons. These data originate in a study of blood T cell repertoires in COVID-19. The sequenced material came from peripheral blood. The TCR originated in a woman between 65 and 79 years old with COVID-19, enrolled during active disease.

The CDR3 coding sequence is TGTGCCAGCAGCGTAGACGGGACAGGGCTAGATACGCAGTATTTT. Translating it yields CASSVDGTGLDTQYF. This chain links TRBV9 with TRBJ2-3; 9 nucleotides match TRBD1. CDR1 is SGDLS and CDR2 is YYNGEE in the germline V gene. This CDR3 comprises 15 residues. V lost 0 bases, J lost 5 bases, and 4 bases stayed unmatched.